This TCR beta chain was sequenced for a study of Ad26.COV2.S vaccination and SARS-CoV-2 variants (dated by TCRdb to the early 2020s). With regard to the full study: Donors in the vaccine arm were drawn from COV1001, a phase I-IIa trial of Ad26.COV2.S in healthy adults that was multicentre, randomized, double-blind and placebo-controlled. A total of 32 samples were included in the TCR-sequenced set, comprising around 20 Ad26.COV2.S vaccine recipients, 5 placebo recipients and 8 SARS-CoV-2 convalescent individuals. Investigators remained blinded to trial group allocation during experiments and outcome assessment. Trial participants were randomized into five groups of five: low-dose or high-dose Ad26.COV2.S given once or twice, or placebo on both occasions. The specificity and breadth of SARS-CoV-2-reactive T cell receptors after Ad26.COV2.S vaccination were assessed by TCRbeta repertoire sequencing. Ad26.COV2.S was administered intramuscularly at a dose of 5x10^10 or 1x10^11 viral particles, either as one shot or as two shots given 56 days apart. Study-wide conclusions, independent of this receptor: Comparable non-spike TCR breadth was observed between vaccine and placebo recipients, consistent with only spike being contained in the vaccine. The study was not powered to compare responses between vaccine doses or regimens. After vaccination, spike-specific CD8+ and CD4+ T cell responses were reported to show substantial breadth. According to the authors, total T cell responses may have been underestimated by the TCR breadth and depth analyses. Spike-specific TCR breadth was higher in Ad26.COV2.S recipients than in placebo recipients (P = 0.0014).

The immunoSEQ Assay was the method used to sequence TCRbeta CDR3 regions. After extraction, genomic DNA underwent amplification by bias-controlled multiplex PCR, followed by high-throughput sequencing. The study's processing was this. To quantify the absolute abundance of every unique TCRbeta CDR3 region, sequences were collapsed and filtered. T cell fraction was estimated by normalizing TCRbeta template counts to usable DNA, which was measured by amplifying reference genes present in all nucleated cells. Repertoire TCRs were annotated as SARS-CoV-2-specific by exact matching of V gene, CDR3 amino acid sequence and J gene to a known reactive TCR set. The reference SARS-CoV-2 TCR set was obtained from MIRA and was filtered for enrichment in COVID-19-positive ImmuneCODE repertoires, whereby public or cross-reactive TCRs were removed. Using the MIRA antigens, annotated TCRs were further analysed by specific ORF or by position within an ORF. Depth was the summed frequency of annotated unique rearrangements, while breadth was defined as annotated unique rearrangements over total unique productive rearrangements. Two-sided Wilcoxon rank-sum tests were used to compare TCR breadth between groups. As stored in TCRdb, this immuneACCESS dataset retains in-frame rearrangements with V and J assigned. A fraction of the clones does not appear; measured against another copy, unresolved V genes explain less than half of the discrepancy, and the remainder lacks a known reason. The V and J calls and clone size were taken over from that table, and D and trimming were inferred from the DNA. Present in this sample are around 450,000 clones, 90% of which were seen just once. Of the sample, under 4.5% is held by the ten largest clones.

The junction shows trimming of 6 bases on V and 0 bases on J, plus 17 bases between the germline ends. The CDR3 sequence holds 17 residues, the cysteine and phenylalanine included. This entry keeps only the CDR3 DNA: 51 bases, framed from base 1. CDR1 and CDR2 are read off the germline V gene (reference sequence) as LGHDT and YNNKEL. A single count supports this clone. Its antigen is currently not known. Within one base of it there is no much larger clone, and no base qualities were kept. Sample treatment or condition, as interpreted from the label and publication: some 19 received Ad26.COV2.S at low or high dose, single or two shots; about five received placebo; per-sample allocation not given. Repertoires of vaccine and placebo recipients were sequenced from samples collected on day 63 after the first injection. Between 29 July and 7 August 2020, Cohort 1b enrolled about 27 adults aged 18-55 years at one site in Boston, USA. Ad26.COV2.S was a replication-incompetent adenovirus type 26 vector expressing a prefusion-stabilized SARS-CoV-2 spike protein from the original Wuhan strain.

The receptor comes from a person aged 18-60 years who received the Ad26.COV2.S COVID-19 vaccine or a placebo. The rearranged segments are TRBV3-1 (or the pseudogene TRBV3-2) and TRBJ1-4; TRBD1 is perhaps the D gene, given 6 matching bases. Sample: peripheral blood, taken in a trial of Ad26.COV2.S vaccine versus placebo. The CDR3 corresponds to CASSPRGHSATNEKLFF. The base sequence is TGTGCCAGCAGTCCTCGGGGGCACAGTGCAACTAATGAAAAACTGTTTTTT.